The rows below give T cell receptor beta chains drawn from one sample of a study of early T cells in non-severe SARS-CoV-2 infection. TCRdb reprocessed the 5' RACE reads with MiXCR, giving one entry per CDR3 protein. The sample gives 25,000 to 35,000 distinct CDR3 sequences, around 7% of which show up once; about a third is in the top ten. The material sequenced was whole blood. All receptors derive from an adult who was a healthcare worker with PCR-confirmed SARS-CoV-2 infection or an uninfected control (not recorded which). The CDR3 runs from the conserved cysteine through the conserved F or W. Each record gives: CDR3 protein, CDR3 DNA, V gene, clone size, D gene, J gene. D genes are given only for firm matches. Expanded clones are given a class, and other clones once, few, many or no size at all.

CDR3: CASSPTTLNTEAFF; DNA: TGTGCCAGCAGTCCAACGACGTTGAACACTGAAGCTTTCTTT; V: TRBV12-3/TRBV12-4; size: few; D: .; J: TRBJ1-1
CDR3: CASSERIYSGNQPQHF; DNA: TGTGCCAGCAGTGAAAGGATCTATTCAGGCAATCAGCCCCAGCATTTT; V: TRBV6-1; size: many; D: .; J: TRBJ1-5
CDR3: CSVKGQPNTEAFF; DNA: TGCAGCGTCAAGGGACAGCCAAACACTGAAGCTTTCTTT; V: TRBV29-1; size: many; D: TRBD1; J: TRBJ1-1
CDR3: CASSLVAGGDYEQYF; DNA: TGTGCCAGCAGCTTAGTAGCGGGGGGCGACTACGAGCAGTACTTC; V: TRBV7-2; size: many; D: TRBD2; J: TRBJ2-7
CDR3: CATSHREQGVGEQFF; DNA: TGTGCCACCAGTCATCGGGAGCAGGGAGTGGGTGAGCAGTTCTTC; V: TRBV24-1; size: .; D: .; J: TRBJ2-1
CDR3: CASSLHRDRNYNEQFF; DNA: TGTGCCAGCAGTCTACATCGGGACAGGAACTACAATGAGCAGTTCTTC; V: TRBV12-3/TRBV12-4; size: many; D: TRBD1; J: TRBJ2-1
CDR3: CASSVGQSFATNEKLFF; DNA: TGTGCCAGCAGCGTAGGACAGAGTTTTGCAACTAATGAAAAACTGTTTTTT; V: TRBV9; size: .; D: .; J: TRBJ1-4
CDR3: CATPRDISYEQYF; DNA: TGTGCCACCCCCCGGGACATATCCTACGAGCAGTACTTC; V: TRBV24-1; size: many; D: .; J: TRBJ2-7
CDR3: CSARELGNQPQHF; DNA: TGCAGTGCTAGAGAACTAGGAAATCAGCCCCAGCATTTT; V: TRBV20-1; size: many; D: .; J: TRBJ1-5
CDR3: CASSYAGTGSGTEAFF; DNA: TGTGCCAGCAGTTACGCGGGGACAGGGTCGGGCACTGAAGCTTTCTTT; V: TRBV6-5; size: many; D: TRBD1; J: TRBJ1-1
CDR3: CASSRRWGGSTDTQYF; DNA: TGTGCCAGCAGTAGGCGTTGGGGGGGCAGCACAGATACGCAGTATTTT; V: TRBV6-2/TRBV6-3; size: many; D: .; J: TRBJ2-3
CDR3: CASSPVAASTDTQYF; DNA: TGTGCCAGCTCACCGGTCGCAGCTTCCACAGATACGCAGTATTTT; V: TRBV18; size: many; D: .; J: TRBJ2-3
CDR3: CASSSTGENTEAFF; DNA: TGTGCCAGCAGTTCGACAGGGGAGAACACTGAAGCTTTCTTT; V: TRBV6-4; size: .; D: TRBD1; J: TRBJ1-1
CDR3: CASSPDGTGRRGAFF; DNA: TGTGCCAGCAGCCCGGACGGGACAGGGAGAAGAGGAGCTTTCTTT; V: TRBV7-8; size: many; D: TRBD1; J: TRBJ1-1
CDR3: CASSYRAGGPDDEQFF; DNA: TGTGCCAGCAGTTACAGAGCGGGAGGGCCAGATGATGAGCAGTTCTTC; V: TRBV6-5; size: few; D: TRBD2; J: TRBJ2-1
CDR3: CASSQDRGESYEQYF; DNA: TGTGCCAGCAGCCAAGATCGAGGGGAATCCTACGAGCAGTACTTC; V: TRBV3-1; size: few; D: .; J: TRBJ2-7
CDR3: CSVRLGGYGYTF; DNA: TGCAGTGTCCGACTGGGAGGGTATGGCTACACCTTC; V: TRBV20-1; size: many; D: .; J: TRBJ1-2
CDR3: CSVVPGPGGTEAFF; DNA: TGCAGCGTTGTTCCAGGGCCGGGGGGCACTGAAGCTTTCTTT; V: TRBV29-1; size: many; D: .; J: TRBJ1-1
CDR3: CASSLAGLRDEQYF; DNA: TGTGCCAGCAGTTTGGCGGGGCTTCGTGACGAGCAGTACTTC; V: TRBV12-3/TRBV12-4; size: .; D: .; J: TRBJ2-7
CDR3: CASSYSGGQETQYF; DNA: TGTGCCAGCAGTTACTCGGGTGGCCAAGAGACCCAGTACTTC; V: TRBV6-2/TRBV6-3; size: .; D: .; J: TRBJ2-5
CDR3: CASSLAGLEQETQYF; DNA: TGTGCCAGCAGCTTAGCAGGACTGGAACAAGAGACCCAGTACTTC; V: TRBV7-2; size: many; D: .; J: TRBJ2-5
CDR3: CAWARGEATGELFF; DNA: TGTGCCTGGGCGCGCGGGGAGGCCACCGGGGAGCTGTTTTTT; V: TRBV30; size: many; D: .; J: TRBJ2-2
CDR3: CATQEQGNQPQHF; DNA: TGTGCCACTCAAGAACAGGGAAATCAGCCCCAGCATTTT; V: TRBV24-1; size: many; D: .; J: TRBJ1-5
CDR3: CASSFFRDRGSDTQYF; DNA: TGCGCCAGCAGCTTTTTCCGGGACAGGGGGTCAGATACGCAGTATTTT; V: TRBV5-1; size: few; D: TRBD1; J: TRBJ2-3
CDR3: CASSLRGLEQYF; DNA: TGTGCCAGCAGCTTAAGGGGTCTCGAGCAGTACTTC; V: TRBV7-2; size: few; D: .; J: TRBJ2-7
CDR3: CASSLLPTSGGGDEQFF; DNA: TGTGCCAGCAGCCTTCTCCCTACTAGCGGCGGGGGCGATGAGCAGTTCTTC; V: TRBV7-2; size: .; D: TRBD2; J: TRBJ2-1
CDR3: CASSSDSNYGYTF; DNA: TGCGCCAGCAGCTCGGACAGTAACTATGGCTACACCTTC; V: TRBV5-1; size: few; D: .; J: TRBJ1-2
CDR3: CASSLPGRSGDTQYF; DNA: TGTGCCAGCAGCTTACCGGGACGGTCTGGAGATACGCAGTATTTT; V: TRBV5-4; size: many; D: .; J: TRBJ2-3
CDR3: CASSQLIYEQYF; DNA: TGTGCCAGCAGTCAACTGATCTACGAGCAGTACTTC; V: TRBV2; size: many; D: .; J: TRBJ2-7
CDR3: CASSLGAGTGPGELFF; DNA: TGTGCCAGCAGCTTAGGGGCAGGGACCGGGCCCGGGGAGCTGTTTTTT; V: TRBV11-3; size: many; D: .; J: TRBJ2-2
CDR3: CASRGTSGRAGEQFF; DNA: TGCGCCAGCAGGGGGACTAGCGGGAGGGCCGGTGAGCAGTTCTTC; V: TRBV10-2; size: many; D: TRBD2; J: TRBJ2-1
CDR3: CASSQDRRRLDDTQYF; DNA: TGCGCCAGCAGCCAAGATCGGAGACGACTGGATGATACGCAGTATTTT; V: TRBV4-3; size: many; D: .; J: TRBJ2-3
CDR3: CASSWGDLRGYTF; DNA: TGTGCCAGCAGTTGGGGTGACTTGAGAGGCTACACCTTC; V: TRBV6-5; size: many; D: .; J: TRBJ1-2
CDR3: CAWSVQGNQAFF; DNA: TGTGCCTGGAGTGTACAGGGCAACCAAGCTTTCTTT; V: TRBV30; size: many; D: .; J: TRBJ1-1
CDR3: CSASRTSGSRETQYF; DNA: TGCAGTGCTAGTAGGACTAGCGGGAGTCGGGAGACCCAGTACTTC; V: TRBV20-1; size: many; D: TRBD2; J: TRBJ2-5
CDR3: CAWSPGQPFLYEQYF; DNA: TGTGCCTGGTCACCGGGACAGCCTTTTCTGTACGAGCAGTACTTC; V: TRBV30; size: many; D: TRBD1; J: TRBJ2-7
CDR3: CASSDPTGGSYNEQFF; DNA: TGTGCCAGTAGTGACCCGACAGGGGGGTCCTACAATGAGCAGTTCTTC; V: TRBV19; size: .; D: TRBD1; J: TRBJ2-1
CDR3: CSARTGHSYEQYF; DNA: TGCAGTGCGCGGACAGGGCACTCCTACGAGCAGTACTTC; V: TRBV20-1; size: many; D: TRBD1; J: TRBJ2-7
CDR3: CASSPRDYGYTF; DNA: TGCGCCAGCAGCCCCCGAGACTATGGCTACACCTTC; V: TRBV10-2; size: many; D: .; J: TRBJ1-2
CDR3: CASGQTANSYEQYF; DNA: TGTGCCAGCGGACAGACAGCGAACTCCTACGAGCAGTACTTC; V: TRBV28; size: .; D: .; J: TRBJ2-7
CDR3: CASSLTSGSDSEQFF; DNA: TGTGCCAGCAGCCTGACTAGCGGGAGCGATAGTGAGCAGTTCTTC; V: TRBV7-3; size: .; D: TRBD2; J: TRBJ2-1
CDR3: CASSLALGGLADTQYF; DNA: TGTGCCAGCAGCTTAGCGCTGGGGGGGCTTGCAGATACGCAGTATTTT; V: TRBV7-8; size: few; D: .; J: TRBJ2-3
CDR3: CASSFSARSYEQYF; DNA: TGCGCCAGCAGCTTTAGCGCCCGTTCCTACGAGCAGTACTTC; V: TRBV5-1; size: many; D: .; J: TRBJ2-7
CDR3: CASRFLGGLAKETQYF; DNA: TGTGCCAGCAGATTTCTTGGCGGACTTGCCAAAGAGACCCAGTACTTC; V: TRBV6-1; size: few; D: .; J: TRBJ2-5